This paragraph covers one T cell receptor (beta chain) sequence. This clone is a singleton in its sample. It lacks a known antigen. Base qualities are not recorded, but no much larger clone differs from it by a single base. The immunoSEQ Assay, a bias-controlled multiplex PCR, was used to amplify TCRbeta CDR3 regions from genomic DNA. Processing in the source paper ran as follows. The number of nucleated cells in each sample was estimated from the amplification of reference gene primers within the assay. To quantify the absolute abundance of each unique TCRbeta CDR3 rearrangement, sequence reads were collapsed and filtered. For each sample, productive Simpson clonality was calculated as the square root of Simpson's diversity index across productive rearrangements. What TCRdb holds here is the immuneACCESS table cut down to in-frame rearrangements. Part of the clones is not present; checked against another copy, under half of the missing clones reflect an unresolved V gene, and the others are unexplained. D and trimming were read from the DNA, whereas the V and J calls and clone size are those reported in that table. The sample table contains 150,000 to 200,000 clones; only one count was recorded for about four fifths of them. The ten largest clonotypes hold approximately 13% of the sample.

Samples from volunteer blood donors who had recovered from COVID-19 were contributed by a second Seattle source. The collaborating institutions used their own protocols to collect whole blood in K2EDTA tubes. For TCRbeta analysis, collaborator samples were shipped as frozen whole blood, as isolated PBMCs, or as DNA extracted from either sample type. This specimen belongs to a study of blood T cell repertoires in COVID-19 (dated by TCRdb to 2018 to 2021). About the investigation overall: The collaborator samples originated in the United States, Italy and Spain and spanned the acute and convalescent phases of COVID-19. The prospective study material was composed of cDNA or gDNA derived from T cells, B-cell-depleted T cells, or PBMCs. The dataset comprised deeply sampled blood TCRbeta repertoires from subjects exposed to, actively infected with, or recovered from COVID-19. A freely available public database, intended as a resource for researchers studying the immune response to SARS-CoV-2, is where the repertoires were released. Samples were obtained from the ongoing ImmuneRACE study (first 160 participants) and from some 1,300 subjects provided by 6 global collaborators. The sample metadata nearly always contained a de-identified subject ID, COVID-19 status, age in years and sex. Where available, HLA class I and class II types were taken from metadata supplied by the sample provider and were not determined by assay-based typing. Paper-wide results and their limitations: How much clinical and demographic metadata was included differed by source and by participant, and the metadata was provided uncurated.

Taken from the germline V gene, the CDR1 and CDR2 loops are SGHTA and FQGNSA. Germline trimming amounts to 5 bases on V and 3 bases on J, with 7 as the count of junction bases outside the gene matches. Including the terminal cysteine and phenylalanine, the CDR3 comprises 16 residues. Just CDR3 DNA is preserved here, 48 bases in frame from base 1. The receptor chain draws on TRBV7-2 and TRBJ2-3; 11 central nucleotides agree with TRBD2. This sequence originates from a man aged 65-85 years who had recovered from COVID-19. Sequencing used peripheral blood. The CDR3 region has the sequence CASSQIAGGGTDTQYF. The sequenced DNA: TGTGCCAGCAGCCAGATAGCGGGAGGGGGGACAGATACGCAGTATTTT.